This TCR beta chain derives from a study of blood T cells in healthy people across ages. Study observations and caveats: Higher diversity and more naive CD4+ cells were features of long-lived donors, compared to aged donors.

With a J-beta primer mix and a sample-barcoded 5' primer, a second PCR ran 7 to 11 cycles. Each cDNA molecule was tagged by a template-switch adaptor that had 12 random nucleotides. TCRdb reprocessed the 5' RACE reads via MiXCR and lists one record per CDR3 protein. Seen here are around 870,000 distinct CDR3 sequences, 29% observed once, and the top ten hold 17%. This clonotype appeared many times. Its antigen is unknown. The CDR3 loop spans 14 amino acids. Trimming removed 3 bases at V and 4 bases at J, with 13 bases between. Germline CDR1 MDHEN, CDR2 SYDVKM. The V gene is TRBV28, the J gene TRBJ2-7; no firm D call. This TCR was recovered from an elderly woman in good health. The sample comprised blood. CDR3 DNA: TGTGCCAGCAGTTTGCCGGGTATTAGTTACGAGCAGTACTTC. Amino acid sequence: CASSLPGISYEQYF.